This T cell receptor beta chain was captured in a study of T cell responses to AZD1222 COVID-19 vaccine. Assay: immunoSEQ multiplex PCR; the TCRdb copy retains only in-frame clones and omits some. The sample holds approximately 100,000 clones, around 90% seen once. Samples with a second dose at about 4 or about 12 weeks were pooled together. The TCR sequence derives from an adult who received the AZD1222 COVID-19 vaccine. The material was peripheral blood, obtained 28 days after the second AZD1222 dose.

In DNA form, the CDR3 reads TGTGCCAGCAGCTTCCCAGGGGGCGCGGGCACTGAAGCTTTCTTT. Protein: CASSFPGGAGTEAFF. The genes are TRBV7-9 and TRBJ1-1; 8 bases are shared with TRBD1. Germline V gene sequence: CDR1 SEHNR, CDR2 FQNEAQ (reference sequence). The CDR3 extends over 15 amino acids. Trimming took 3 bases from V and 4 from J; bases not matched to a gene: 7.